These T cell receptor beta chains were read from a single sample in a study of blood T cell repertoires in COVID-19. TCRdb's table, derived via immunoSEQ multiplex PCR, lists solely in-frame clones and lacks some. This table has hundreds of thousands of clones, roughly four fifths appearing once. The sequenced material came from peripheral blood. These receptors were obtained from a woman aged 70-85 years with acute or convalescent COVID-19. CDR3s include the opening cysteine and the closing phenylalanine or tryptophan. Each record gives: CDR3 DNA, CDR3 protein, clone size, D gene, V gene, J gene. A D gene is named only where the DNA matches it firmly. Rows give clone size only sometimes, using once, few, many, or a class for an expanded clone.

CDR3 DNA: TGTGCCAGTAGTACCGCCGGGGAGCTGTTTTTT
CDR3 protein: CASSTAGELFF
clone size: once
D gene: NA
V gene: TRBV19
J gene: TRBJ2-2

CDR3 DNA: TGCGCCAGCAGCCAAGAGGGCCCATCAGCTAATGAAAAACTGTTTTTT
CDR3 protein: CASSQEGPSANEKLFF
clone size: NA
D gene: NA
V gene: TRBV4-3
J gene: TRBJ1-4

CDR3 DNA: TGTGCCAGCAGTGAAGACAGGGGCGAGCAGTACTTC
CDR3 protein: CASSEDRGEQYF
clone size: NA
D gene: TRBD1
V gene: TRBV2
J gene: TRBJ2-7

CDR3 DNA: TGTGCCAGCAGCTTAGAGCGGGGATATAATTCACCCCTCCACTTT
CDR3 protein: CASSLERGYNSPLHF
clone size: NA
D gene: NA
V gene: TRBV11-3
J gene: TRBJ1-6

CDR3 DNA: TGTGCCAGCAGCCGCCGGGACAGGGAGAGAAATGAGCAGTTCTTC
CDR3 protein: CASSRRDRERNEQFF
clone size: NA
D gene: TRBD1
V gene: TRBV7-9
J gene: TRBJ2-1

CDR3 DNA: TGTGCCAGCAGCCCGGCCGGGACAGGGATCGATGAGCAGTTCTTC
CDR3 protein: CASSPAGTGIDEQFF
clone size: NA
D gene: TRBD1
V gene: TRBV7-2
J gene: TRBJ2-1

CDR3 DNA: TGTGCCACCAGTGCAGGAAACAATCAGCCCCAGCATTTT
CDR3 protein: CATSAGNNQPQHF
clone size: NA
D gene: NA
V gene: TRBV24-1
J gene: TRBJ1-5

CDR3 DNA: TGTGCCAGCTCATTACAGGATGGCACTGAAGCTTTCTTT
CDR3 protein: CASSLQDGTEAFF
clone size: NA
D gene: NA
V gene: TRBV18
J gene: TRBJ1-1

CDR3 DNA: TGTGCCAGCAGTTACGTAAGGACACTCAAACAGGAAAAACTGTTTTTT
CDR3 protein: CASSYVRTLKQEKLFF
clone size: NA
D gene: NA
V gene: TRBV6-6
J gene: TRBJ1-4

CDR3 DNA: TGCGCCAGCAGCCAAAACAGAGTTTATAGCAATCAGCCCCAGCATTTT
CDR3 protein: CASSQNRVYSNQPQHF
clone size: NA
D gene: NA
V gene: TRBV4-1
J gene: TRBJ1-5

CDR3 DNA: TGTGCCAGCAGTTACCTCGGACGGGGGGCCCGGGAGACCCAGTACTTC
CDR3 protein: CASSYLGRGARETQYF
clone size: NA
D gene: NA
V gene: TRBV6-2/TRBV6-3
J gene: TRBJ2-5

CDR3 DNA: TGTGCCAGCAGCCAAGATAACAGAGGGCTCGAGCAGTACTTC
CDR3 protein: CASSQDNRGLEQYF
clone size: NA
D gene: NA
V gene: TRBV4-2
J gene: TRBJ2-7

CDR3 DNA: TGTGCCAGCAGTTTATGGGGCGGACAGGAAAAACTGTTTTTT
CDR3 protein: CASSLWGGQEKLFF
clone size: NA
D gene: NA
V gene: TRBV28
J gene: TRBJ1-4

CDR3 DNA: TGTGCCAGCAGCTTGGGACAGTTCTACGAGCAGTACTTC
CDR3 protein: CASSLGQFYEQYF
clone size: many
D gene: TRBD1
V gene: TRBV7-2
J gene: TRBJ2-7

CDR3 DNA: TGTGCCAGCAGCTTATTTATTTCCGATGGCTACACCTTC
CDR3 protein: CASSLFISDGYTF
clone size: NA
D gene: NA
V gene: TRBV7-2
J gene: TRBJ1-2

CDR3 DNA: TGTGCCAGCTCCTTCCTACTAGCGAGACCTAGCACAGATACGCAGTATTTT
CDR3 protein: CASSFLLARPSTDTQYF
clone size: NA
D gene: TRBD2
V gene: TRBV18
J gene: TRBJ2-3

CDR3 DNA: TGTGCCAGCAGCCAAGATGGGGCGGGACCAGGCTACACCTTC
CDR3 protein: CASSQDGAGPGYTF
clone size: NA
D gene: NA
V gene: TRBV4-2
J gene: TRBJ1-2

CDR3 DNA: TGTGCCAGCTCACCAACCCTCGGGACAACTAATGAAAAACTGTTTTTT
CDR3 protein: CASSPTLGTTNEKLFF
clone size: few
D gene: NA
V gene: TRBV18
J gene: TRBJ1-4